Included here is one TCR beta chain sequence, with context. No cognate antigen has been identified for it. No much larger clonotype is one base removed from it; base qualities were not supplied. This sample is part of a study of T cell responses to AZD1222 COVID-19 vaccine (dated by TCRdb to about 2021). Regarding the complete study: TCR sequencing covered fewer than 250 trial participants: around 210 given two doses of AZD1222 and around 26 given two doses of MenACWY control vaccine. Trial participants were enrolled by age into 18-55, 56-69 and 70-plus year subgroups, with approximately 150, 28 and 58 TCR-sequenced participants respectively. Overall study outcomes, separate from this receptor: After two AZD1222 doses, both the breadth and the depth of spike-specific TCRs were significantly higher than at day 0 and than in MenACWY recipients. In the small 56-69-year group, the increase in depth fell short of significance, most likely because of low power. Epitopes outside the regions mutated in the B.1.351 and B.1.1.7 variants were reportedly recognized by nearly half of the unique spike-specific TCRs. Because no samples from the day 14 peak response were available, repertoires could be characterized only after the peak T cell response. CD4 TCRs associated with the vaccine covered the entire spike protein, and the dominant responses were in regions 160-218 and 743-854. Conclusions about previously exposed vaccinees are limited, since just a handful of AZD1222 recipients were seropositive for SARS-CoV-2 at baseline. Participants were mostly white British and included more females than males, and it was suggested by the authors that clonal diversity may have been underestimated.

The sample's time point label is to be understood as: about 28 days (+/-7) after the second vaccine dose. AZD1222 recipients whose second dose came at about 4 weeks and those whose second dose came at about 12 weeks were combined into one group, since spike-specific TCR depth and breadth did not differ between the two schedules. Vaccinee samples came from UK trials COV001 and COV002, including a single-blind randomized controlled phase 2/3 trial of AZD1222 (ChAdOx1 nCoV-19) in healthy adults. For TCRbeta chain sequencing, PBMC samples were collected from trial participants at day 0 and at day 28 after the second dose. The CDR3 regions of human TCRbeta chains were subjected to immunosequencing. The original pipeline was this. TCRs in the repertoires were matched against a reference library of SARS-CoV-2-specific TCRs that had been generated with the MIRA antigen-specificity platform. Breadth meant the fraction of unique TCRs that were SARS-CoV-2-associated, whereas depth meant the fraction of total T cells that were SARS-CoV-2-associated. Each spike-specific TCR was assigned to its reactive spike region and to a CD4 or CD8 class using the MIRA data. Log10-transformed breadth and depth values were compared by one-way ANOVA with Sidak's multiple comparisons tests. The immuneACCESS repertoire file appears here via TCRdb, limited to in-frame rearrangements. These files lack a portion of the clones; in checked studies, under half of the deficit traces to unresolved V genes, and the cause of the others is not known. V and J calls and clone size are given by that table; D and trimming were obtained from the DNA. The sample table lists about 180,000 clones, 85% to 90% of them with a count of one. In total, the top ten clones hold around 10% of the sample.

Sequencing used peripheral blood, obtained 28 days after the second AZD1222 dose. This sequence originates from an adult who received the AZD1222 COVID-19 vaccine.

The CDR3 here reads CAWSVQIKEKLFF. The bases read TGTGCCTGGAGTGTACAGATAAAGGAAAAACTGTTTTTT. This chain joins TRBV30 to TRBJ1-4, with the D segment identity uncertain. Relative to germline, V is 0 bases shorter and J is 8 bases shorter, with 10 bases between their ends. CDR1 and CDR2 are read off the germline V gene (reference sequence) as GTSNPN and SVGIG. The CDR3 sequence holds 13 residues, the cysteine and phenylalanine included. The entry retains the CDR3 DNA only, 39 bases that are in frame from base 1.